What follows are 9 T cell receptor beta chains derived from one specimen sequenced in a study of cytomegalovirus exposure and HLA in healthy donors. Use of 60 Vbeta and 13 Jbeta primers characterized the PCR. Sequenced by immunoSEQ multiplex PCR; TCRdb stores in-frame clones only, minus some. The repertoire holds roughly 97,000 clones, with 78% as singletons. Sequenced input: PBMCs. These receptors all come from a woman aged 35 to 49 in good health and CMV-seronegative.

This clone was counted once. The chain recombines TRBV11-3 with TRBJ1-2; TRBD1 matches 9 bases. V lost 1 base to trimming and J lost 6 bases; unmatched junction nucleotides: 3. The V gene's germline CDR1 is SGHNT and CDR2 YENEEA. The CDR3 length is 14 residues. The CDR3: CASSLGDREHGYTF. CDR3 coding DNA: TGTGCCAGCAGCTTAGGGGACAGGGAACATGGCTACACCTTC.

J is TRBJ2-3 and V is TRBV11-2, with D possibly matching TRBD1 (6 bases). The germline gives CDR1 SGHAT, CDR2 FQNNGV. V gave up 5 bases and J gave up 2 bases, with 20 bases separating them. The CDR3 extends over 17 amino acids. This CDR3 is CASSPGGFAGYTDTQYF. CDR3 nucleotide sequence: TGTGCCAGCAGCCCTGGGGGCTTCGCAGGGTACACAGATACGCAGTATTTT.

This chain uses TRBV9 with TRBJ2-7, with 10 bases that match TRBD1. This CDR3 is built from 13 residues. Germline CDR1 is SGDLS and CDR2 is YYNGEE. V lost 6 bases and J lost 6; bases outside the gene matches: 6. In DNA form, the CDR3 reads TGTGCCAGCACCCCCGGACAGGGGGTCGAGCAGTACTTC. Protein: CASTPGQGVEQYF.

The rearrangement uses TRBV18 and TRBJ2-3; 7 nucleotides line up with TRBD1. CDR1 and CDR2 from the germline V gene are KGHSH and LQKENI. With 4 bases clipped from V and 5 bases from J, the junction kept 6 bases outside the gene matches. The CDR3 has 14 amino acids. CDR3 bases: TGTGCCAGCTCACGAGGGACAGACGGAGATACGCAGTATTTT. It translates to CASSRGTDGDTQYF. The full variable domain, completed using reference TRBV18 and TRBJ2-3, is NAGVMQNPRHLVRRRGQEARLRCSPMKGHSHVYWYRQLPEEGLKFMVYLQKENIIDESGMPKERFSAEFPKEGPSILRIQQVVRGDSAAYFCASSRGTDGDTQYFGPGTRLTVL.

The chain employs TRBV9 and TRBJ2-3; 7 bases line up with TRBD2. Germline lookup yields CDR1 SGDLS and CDR2 YYNGEE. The CDR3 is 14 residues long. The V segment lost 1 base and the J segment 6 bases; nucleotides outside the gene matches: 5. The CDR3 loop reads CASSVRLAADTQYF. In DNA form, the CDR3 reads TGTGCCAGCAGCGTAAGACTAGCTGCGGATACGCAGTATTTT.

The CDR3 protein is CASSRQPGQEAFF. CDR3 nucleotides: TGTGCCAGCAGCCGTCAACCGGGACAGGAAGCTTTCTTT. V gene TRBV7-6 combines with J gene TRBJ1-1, with 7 bases fitting TRBD1. Germline V gene lookup returns CDR1 SGHVS and CDR2 FNYEAQ. V lost 5 bases, J lost 8 bases, and 8 bases stayed unmatched. The length of the CDR3 is 13 residues.

V is TRBV19 and J is TRBJ2-1, with D perhaps TRBD2 (5 bases). This CDR3 is built from 11 residues. From germline, CDR1 is LNHDA and CDR2 SQIVND (reference sequence). V lost 3 bases, J lost 10 bases, and 7 bases lay in between. The CDR3: CASSIGGEQFF. CDR3 DNA sequence: TGTGCCAGTAGTATTGGAGGCGAGCAGTTCTTC. The entire variable domain, with the rest obtained from reference TRBV19 and TRBJ2-1, is as follows: DGGITQSPKYLFRKEGQNVTLSCEQNLNHDAMYWYRQDPGQGLRLIYYSQIVNDFQKGDIAEGYSVSREKKESFPLTVTSAQKNPTAFYLCASSIGGEQFFGPGTRLTVL.

V and J are TRBV5-1 and TRBJ1-1; possibly TRBD1 for D (5 bases). The ends were cut back, 4 bases at V and 3 bases at J, with 13 bases in the middle. This CDR3 spans 14 amino acids. Per the germline V gene, CDR1 is SGHRS and CDR2 is YFSETQ. The CDR3 region is CASSPPGGDTEAFF. The CDR3, as DNA: TGCGCCAGCAGCCCCCCGGGGGGAGACACTGAAGCTTTCTTT. Together with reference TRBV5-1 and TRBJ1-1, the CDR3 gives the full variable domain: KAGVTQTPRYLIKTRGQQVTLSCSPISGHRSVSWYQQTPGQGLQFLFEYFSETQRNKGNFPGRFSGRQFSNSRSEMNVSTLELGDSALYLCASSPPGGDTEAFFGQGTRLTVV.

Worth noting for this clone: At one end the junction does not follow the germline gene, possibly because of a read error. The chain combines TRBV28 with TRBJ1-1; D is unresolved. This CDR3 has 11 amino acids. CDR1 and CDR2 (germline): MDHEN, SYDVKM. This chain's CDR3 is CASSSGRKFSF. The CDR3 coding sequence is TGTGCCAGCAGCTCCGGTCGAAAGTTTTCCTTT. The full variable domain, with the rest looked up from reference TRBV28 and TRBJ1-1, is DVKVTQSSRYLVKRTGEKVFLECVQDMDHENMFWYRQDPGLGLRLIYFSYDVKMKEKGDIPEGYSVSREKKERFSLILESASTNQTSMYLCASSSGRKFSFGQGTRLTVV.